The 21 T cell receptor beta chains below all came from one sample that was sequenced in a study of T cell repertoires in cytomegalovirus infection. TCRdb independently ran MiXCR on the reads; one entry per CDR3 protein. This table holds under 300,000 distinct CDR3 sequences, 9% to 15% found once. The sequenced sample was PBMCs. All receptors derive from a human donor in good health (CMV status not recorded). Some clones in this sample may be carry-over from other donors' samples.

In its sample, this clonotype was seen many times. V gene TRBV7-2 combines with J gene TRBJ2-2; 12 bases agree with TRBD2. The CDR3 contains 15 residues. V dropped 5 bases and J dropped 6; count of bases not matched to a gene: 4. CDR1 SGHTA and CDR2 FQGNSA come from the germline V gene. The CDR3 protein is CASSLSSGGAGELFF. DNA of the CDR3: TGTGCCAGCAGCCTCTCTAGCGGGGGGGCCGGGGAGCTGTTTTTT.

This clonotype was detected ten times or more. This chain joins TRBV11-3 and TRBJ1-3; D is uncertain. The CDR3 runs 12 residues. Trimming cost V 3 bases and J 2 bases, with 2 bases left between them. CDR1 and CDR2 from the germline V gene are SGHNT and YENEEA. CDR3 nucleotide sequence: TGTGCCAGCAGCTTCACTGGAAACACCATATATTTT. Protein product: CASSFTGNTIYF.

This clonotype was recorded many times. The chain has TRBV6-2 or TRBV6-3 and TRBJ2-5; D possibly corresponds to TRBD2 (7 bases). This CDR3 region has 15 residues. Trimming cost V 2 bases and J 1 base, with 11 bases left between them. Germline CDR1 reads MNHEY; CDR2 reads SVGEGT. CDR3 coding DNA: TGTGCCAGCAGTTACGACGGGGGGCCCCAAGAGACCCAGTACTTC. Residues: CASSYDGGPQETQYF.

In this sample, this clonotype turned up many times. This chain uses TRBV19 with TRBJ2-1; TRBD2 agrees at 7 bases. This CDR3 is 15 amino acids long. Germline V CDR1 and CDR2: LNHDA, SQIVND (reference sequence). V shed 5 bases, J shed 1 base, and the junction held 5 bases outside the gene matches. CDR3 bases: TGTGCCAGTAGTTTAGCGGGCCTATCCTACAATGAGCAGTTCTTC. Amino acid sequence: CASSLAGLSYNEQFF.

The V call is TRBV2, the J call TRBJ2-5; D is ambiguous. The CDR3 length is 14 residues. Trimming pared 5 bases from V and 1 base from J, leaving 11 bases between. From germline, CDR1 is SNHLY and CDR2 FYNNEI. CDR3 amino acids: CASSPPVSQETQYF. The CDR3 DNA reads TGTGCCAGCAGTCCACCCGTCAGCCAAGAGACCCAGTACTTC.

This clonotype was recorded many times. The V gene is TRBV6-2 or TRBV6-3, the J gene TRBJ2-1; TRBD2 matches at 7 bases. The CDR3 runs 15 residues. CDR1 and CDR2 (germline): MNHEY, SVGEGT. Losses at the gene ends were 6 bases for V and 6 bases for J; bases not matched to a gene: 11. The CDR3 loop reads CASRKTSRGGNEQFF. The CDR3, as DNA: TGTGCCAGCAGAAAGACTAGCCGGGGAGGCAATGAGCAGTTCTTC.

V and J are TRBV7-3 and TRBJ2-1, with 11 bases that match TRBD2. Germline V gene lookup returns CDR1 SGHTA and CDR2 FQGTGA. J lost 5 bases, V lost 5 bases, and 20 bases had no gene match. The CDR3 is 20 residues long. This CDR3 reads CASSHLPGRASGRWNNEQFF. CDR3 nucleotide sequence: TGTGCCAGCAGCCACCTTCCGGGTAGGGCTAGCGGGAGGTGGAACAATGAGCAGTTCTTC.

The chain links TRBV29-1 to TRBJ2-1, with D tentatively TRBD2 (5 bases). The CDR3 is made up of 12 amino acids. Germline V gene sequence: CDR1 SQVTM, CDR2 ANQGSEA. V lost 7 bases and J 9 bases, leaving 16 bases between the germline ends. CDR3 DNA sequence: TGCAGCGCTGGGGAGTTCCAGACTGAGCAGTTCTTC. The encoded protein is CSAGEFQTEQFF.

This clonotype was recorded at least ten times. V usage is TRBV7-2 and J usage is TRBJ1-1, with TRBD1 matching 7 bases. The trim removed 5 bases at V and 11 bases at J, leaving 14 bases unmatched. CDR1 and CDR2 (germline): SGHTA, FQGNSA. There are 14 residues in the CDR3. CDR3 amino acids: CASSVTGTAFGAFF. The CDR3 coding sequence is TGTGCCAGCAGCGTTACCGGGACAGCCTTTGGGGCTTTCTTT.

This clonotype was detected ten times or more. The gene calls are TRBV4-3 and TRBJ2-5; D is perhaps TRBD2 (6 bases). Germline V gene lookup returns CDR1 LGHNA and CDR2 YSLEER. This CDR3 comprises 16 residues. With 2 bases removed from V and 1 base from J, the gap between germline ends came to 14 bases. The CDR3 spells CASSQRWAGIQETQYF. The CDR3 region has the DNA TGCGCCAGCAGCCAAAGGTGGGCGGGGATCCAAGAGACCCAGTACTTC.

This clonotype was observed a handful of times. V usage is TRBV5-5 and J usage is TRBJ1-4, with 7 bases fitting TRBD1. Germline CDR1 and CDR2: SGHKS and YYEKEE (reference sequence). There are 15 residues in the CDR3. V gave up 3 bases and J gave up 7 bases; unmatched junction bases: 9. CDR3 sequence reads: CASSWVGGAGEKLFF. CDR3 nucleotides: TGTGCCAGCAGCTGGGTAGGGGGCGCAGGTGAAAAACTGTTTTTT.

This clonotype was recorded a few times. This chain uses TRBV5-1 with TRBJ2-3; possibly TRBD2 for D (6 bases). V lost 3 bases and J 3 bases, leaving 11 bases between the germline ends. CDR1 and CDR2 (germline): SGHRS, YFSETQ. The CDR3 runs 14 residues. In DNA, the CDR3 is TGCGCCAGCAGCTGGGAGGACTTGACAGATACGCAGTATTTT. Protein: CASSWEDLTDTQYF. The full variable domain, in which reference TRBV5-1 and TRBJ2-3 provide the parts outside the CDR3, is KAGVTQTPRYLIKTRGQQVTLSCSPISGHRSVSWYQQTPGQGLQFLFEYFSETQRNKGNFPGRFSGRQFSNSRSEMNVSTLELGDSALYLCASSWEDLTDTQYFGPGTRLTVL.

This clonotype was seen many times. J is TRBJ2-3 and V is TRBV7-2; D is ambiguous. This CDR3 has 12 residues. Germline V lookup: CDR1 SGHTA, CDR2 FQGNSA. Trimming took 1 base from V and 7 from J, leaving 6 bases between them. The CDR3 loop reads CASSLVENTQYF. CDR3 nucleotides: TGTGCCAGCAGCTTAGTTGAGAATACGCAGTATTTT.

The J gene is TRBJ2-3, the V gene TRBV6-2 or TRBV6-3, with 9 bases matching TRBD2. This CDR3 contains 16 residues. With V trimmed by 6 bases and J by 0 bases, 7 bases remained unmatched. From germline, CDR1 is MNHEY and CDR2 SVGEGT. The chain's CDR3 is CASRDSGGHSTDTQYF. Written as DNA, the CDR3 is TGTGCCAGCAGGGATAGCGGGGGACATAGCACAGATACGCAGTATTTT.

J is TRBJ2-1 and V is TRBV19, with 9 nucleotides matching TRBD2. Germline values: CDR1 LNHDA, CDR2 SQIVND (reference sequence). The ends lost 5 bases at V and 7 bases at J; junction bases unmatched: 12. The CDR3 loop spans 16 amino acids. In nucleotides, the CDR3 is TGTGCCAGTAGTGCCCTGACAGCGGGAGGTGGAAATGAGCAGTTCTTC. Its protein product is CASSALTAGGGNEQFF.

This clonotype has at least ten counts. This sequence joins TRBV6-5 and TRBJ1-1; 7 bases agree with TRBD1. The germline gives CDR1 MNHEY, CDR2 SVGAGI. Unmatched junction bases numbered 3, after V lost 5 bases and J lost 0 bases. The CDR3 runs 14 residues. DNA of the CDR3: TGTGCCAGCAGTGAGACAGGGTTGAACACTGAAGCTTTCTTT. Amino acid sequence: CASSETGLNTEAFF.

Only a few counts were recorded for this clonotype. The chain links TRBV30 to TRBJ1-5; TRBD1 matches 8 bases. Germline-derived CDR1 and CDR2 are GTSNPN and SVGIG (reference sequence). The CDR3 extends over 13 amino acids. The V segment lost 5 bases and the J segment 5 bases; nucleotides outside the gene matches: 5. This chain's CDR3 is CAWGQGLDQPQHF. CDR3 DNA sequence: TGTGCCTGGGGACAGGGATTAGATCAGCCCCAGCATTTT.

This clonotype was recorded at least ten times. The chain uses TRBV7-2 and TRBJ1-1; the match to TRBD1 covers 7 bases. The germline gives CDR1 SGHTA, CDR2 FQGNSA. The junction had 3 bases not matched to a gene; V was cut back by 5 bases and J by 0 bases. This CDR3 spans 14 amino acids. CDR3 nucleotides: TGTGCCAGCAGCGTGGGACAGATGAACACTGAAGCTTTCTTT. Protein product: CASSVGQMNTEAFF.

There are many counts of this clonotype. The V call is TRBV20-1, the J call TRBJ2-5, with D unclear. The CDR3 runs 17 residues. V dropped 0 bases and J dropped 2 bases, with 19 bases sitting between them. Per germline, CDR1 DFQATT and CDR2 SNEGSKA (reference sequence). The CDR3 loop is CSARDQIWTPQQETQYF. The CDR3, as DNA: TGCAGTGCTAGAGATCAAATTTGGACGCCGCAGCAAGAGACCCAGTACTTC.

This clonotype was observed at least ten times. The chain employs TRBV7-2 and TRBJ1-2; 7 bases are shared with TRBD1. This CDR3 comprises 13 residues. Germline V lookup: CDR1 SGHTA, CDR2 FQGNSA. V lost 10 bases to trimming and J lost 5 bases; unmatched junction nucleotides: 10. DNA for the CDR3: TGTGCCACTACAACAGGGGCCAAATATGGCTACACCTTC. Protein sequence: CATTTGAKYGYTF.

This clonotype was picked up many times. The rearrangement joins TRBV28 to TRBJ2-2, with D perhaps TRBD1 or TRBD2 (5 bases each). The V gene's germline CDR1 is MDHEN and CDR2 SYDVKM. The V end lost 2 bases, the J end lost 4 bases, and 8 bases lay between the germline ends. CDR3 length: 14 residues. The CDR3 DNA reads TGTGCCAGCAGTTTAGGGGGAACCACCGGGGAGCTGTTTTTT. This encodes CASSLGGTTGELFF.